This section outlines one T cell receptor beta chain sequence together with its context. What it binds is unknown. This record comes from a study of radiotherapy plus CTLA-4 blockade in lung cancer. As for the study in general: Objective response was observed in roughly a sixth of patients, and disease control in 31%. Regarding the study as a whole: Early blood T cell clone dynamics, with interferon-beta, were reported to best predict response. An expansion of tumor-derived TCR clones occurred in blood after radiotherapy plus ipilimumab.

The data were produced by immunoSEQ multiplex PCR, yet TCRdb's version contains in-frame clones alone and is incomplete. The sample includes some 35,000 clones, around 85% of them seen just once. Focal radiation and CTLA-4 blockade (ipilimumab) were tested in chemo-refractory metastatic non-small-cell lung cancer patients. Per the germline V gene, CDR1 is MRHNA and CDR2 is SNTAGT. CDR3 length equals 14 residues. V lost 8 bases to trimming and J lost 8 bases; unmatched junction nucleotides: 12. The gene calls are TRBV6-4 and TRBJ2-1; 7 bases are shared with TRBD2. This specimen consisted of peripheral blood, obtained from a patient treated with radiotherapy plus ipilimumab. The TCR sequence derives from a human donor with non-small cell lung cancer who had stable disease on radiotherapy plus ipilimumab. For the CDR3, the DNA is TGTGCCAGCGGGAGGGAACTCGGGGCCGATGAGCAGTTCTTC. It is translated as CASGRELGADEQFF.